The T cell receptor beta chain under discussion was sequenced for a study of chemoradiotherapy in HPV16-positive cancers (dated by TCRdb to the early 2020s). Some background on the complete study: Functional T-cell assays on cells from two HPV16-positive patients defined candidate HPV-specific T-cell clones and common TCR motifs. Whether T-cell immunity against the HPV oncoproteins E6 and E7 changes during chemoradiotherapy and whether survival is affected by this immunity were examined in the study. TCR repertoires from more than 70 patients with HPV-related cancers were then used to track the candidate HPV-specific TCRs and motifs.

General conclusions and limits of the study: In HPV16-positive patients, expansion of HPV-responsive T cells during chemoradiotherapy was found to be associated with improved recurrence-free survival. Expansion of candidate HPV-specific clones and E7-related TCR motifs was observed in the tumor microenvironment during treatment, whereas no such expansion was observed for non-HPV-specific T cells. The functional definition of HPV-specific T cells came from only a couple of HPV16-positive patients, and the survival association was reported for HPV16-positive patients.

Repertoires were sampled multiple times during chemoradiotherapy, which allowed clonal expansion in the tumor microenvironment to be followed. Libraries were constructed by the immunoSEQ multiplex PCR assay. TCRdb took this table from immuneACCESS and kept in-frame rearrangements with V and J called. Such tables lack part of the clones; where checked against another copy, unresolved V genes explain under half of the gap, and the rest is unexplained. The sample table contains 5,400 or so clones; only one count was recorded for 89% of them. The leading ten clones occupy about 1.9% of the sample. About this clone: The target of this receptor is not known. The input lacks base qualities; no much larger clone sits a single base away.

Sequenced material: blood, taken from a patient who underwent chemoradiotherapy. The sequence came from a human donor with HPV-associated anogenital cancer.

CDR3 loop: CASSQGDRASYGYTF. The nucleotide sequence is given as TGCGCCAGCAGCCAAGGGGACAGAGCGAGCTATGGCTACACCTTC. This chain joins TRBV4-3 to TRBJ1-2, with 7 central nucleotides matching TRBD1. Based on the germline V gene, the CDR1 and CDR2 sequences are LGHNA and YSLEER. V is cut back by 1 base and J by 4 bases, with 6 bases in the junction unmatched. Including the terminal cysteine and phenylalanine, the CDR3 comprises 15 residues. The kept DNA is CDR3 alone, 45 bases in frame from the first base.